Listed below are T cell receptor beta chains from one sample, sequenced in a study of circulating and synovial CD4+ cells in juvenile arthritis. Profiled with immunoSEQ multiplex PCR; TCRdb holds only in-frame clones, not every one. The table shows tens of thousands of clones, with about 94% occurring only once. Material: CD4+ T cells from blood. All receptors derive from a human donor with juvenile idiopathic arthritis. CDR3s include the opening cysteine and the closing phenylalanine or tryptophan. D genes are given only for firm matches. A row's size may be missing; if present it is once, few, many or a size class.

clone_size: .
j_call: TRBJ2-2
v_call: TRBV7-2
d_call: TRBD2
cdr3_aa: CASSLFRTSGGTGELFF
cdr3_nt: TGTGCCAGCAGCTTATTCAGGACTAGCGGGGGTACCGGGGAGCTGTTTTTT

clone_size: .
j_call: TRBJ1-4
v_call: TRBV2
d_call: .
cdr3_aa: CASSEYGEIHEKLFF
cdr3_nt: TGTGCCAGCAGTGAGTACGGGGAAATTCATGAAAAACTGTTTTTT

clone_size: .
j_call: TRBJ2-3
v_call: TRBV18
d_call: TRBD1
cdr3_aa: CASSPTLTGSTPDTQYF
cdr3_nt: TGTGCCAGCTCACCTACCTTGACAGGGTCCACCCCAGATACGCAGTATTTT

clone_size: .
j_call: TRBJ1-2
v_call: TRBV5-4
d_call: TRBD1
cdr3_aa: CASSRVTGGSDLYGYTF
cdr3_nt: TGTGCCAGCAGCCGGGTGACAGGGGGATCAGACCTCTATGGCTACACCTTC

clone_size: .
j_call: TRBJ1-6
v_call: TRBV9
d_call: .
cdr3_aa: CASSVEPKTVGDILPLHF
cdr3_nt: TGTGCCAGCAGCGTAGAACCCAAGACAGTAGGGGACATTTTACCCCTCCACTTT

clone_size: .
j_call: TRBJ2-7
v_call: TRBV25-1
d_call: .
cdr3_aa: CASSAPGVYEQYF
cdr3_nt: TGTGCCAGCAGTGCGCCAGGGGTCTACGAGCAGTACTTC

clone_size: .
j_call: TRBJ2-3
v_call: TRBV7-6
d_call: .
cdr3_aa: CASSSDGGAIRDTQYF
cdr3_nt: TGTGCCAGCAGCTCAGATGGGGGGGCCATCAGAGATACGCAGTATTTT

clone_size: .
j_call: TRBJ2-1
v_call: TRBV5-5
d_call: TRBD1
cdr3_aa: CASSLGQGENNEQFF
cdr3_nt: TGTGCCAGCAGCTTGGGTCAGGGGGAGAACAATGAGCAGTTCTTC

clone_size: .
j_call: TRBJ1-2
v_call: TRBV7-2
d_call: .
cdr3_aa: CASSRRTTTVNYGYTF
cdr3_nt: TGTGCCAGCAGCCGCCGGACGACTACTGTGAACTATGGCTACACCTTC

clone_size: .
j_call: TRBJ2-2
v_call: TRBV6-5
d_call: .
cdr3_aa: CASLRQAGTGELFF
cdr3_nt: TGTGCCAGCCTTAGACAGGCCGGGACCGGGGAGCTGTTTTTT

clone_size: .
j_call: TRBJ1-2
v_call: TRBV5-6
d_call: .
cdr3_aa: CASSIRDSRGYTF
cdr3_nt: TGTGCCAGCAGCATCAGGGATTCGAGGGGCTACACCTTC

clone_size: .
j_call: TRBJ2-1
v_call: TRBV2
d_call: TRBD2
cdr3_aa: CASISGGTGSYNEQFF
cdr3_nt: TGTGCCAGCATTTCGGGGGGAACTGGGTCCTACAATGAGCAGTTCTTC

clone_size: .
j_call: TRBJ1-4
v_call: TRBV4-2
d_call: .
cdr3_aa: CASSQVGGTNEKLFF
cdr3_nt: TGTGCCAGCAGCCAAGTGGGGGGAACTAATGAAAAACTGTTTTTT

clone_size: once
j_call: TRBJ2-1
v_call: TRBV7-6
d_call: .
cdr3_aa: CASRRGTYNEQFF
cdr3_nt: TGTGCCAGCAGAAGGGGGACCTACAATGAGCAGTTCTTC

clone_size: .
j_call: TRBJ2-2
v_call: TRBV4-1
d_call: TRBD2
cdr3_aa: CASSQVGGRVAGELFF
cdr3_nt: TGCGCCAGCAGCCAAGTCGGGGGGAGGGTTGCCGGGGAGCTGTTTTTT

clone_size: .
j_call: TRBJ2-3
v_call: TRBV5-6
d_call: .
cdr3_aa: CASSRPGLTDTQYF
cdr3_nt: TGTGCCAGCAGCCGTCCGGGTCTTACAGATACGCAGTATTTT

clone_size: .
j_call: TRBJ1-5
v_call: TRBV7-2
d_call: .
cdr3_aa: CASSLGAGEGNQPQHF
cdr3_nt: TGTGCCAGCAGCTTAGGGGCGGGAGAGGGCAATCAGCCCCAGCATTTT

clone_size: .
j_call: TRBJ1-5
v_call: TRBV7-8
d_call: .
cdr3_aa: CASSRAGGTGGGNQPQHF
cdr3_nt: TGTGCCAGCAGCCGGGCGGGCGGGACGGGAGGGGGCAATCAGCCCCAGCATTTT

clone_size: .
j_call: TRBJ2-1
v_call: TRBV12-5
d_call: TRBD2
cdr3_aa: CASGLPQTIAGGPYNEQFF
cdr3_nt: TGTGCTAGTGGTTTGCCCCAAACGATAGCGGGGGGCCCATACAATGAGCAGTTCTTC

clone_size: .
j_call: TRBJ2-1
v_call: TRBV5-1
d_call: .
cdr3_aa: CASSSDSNNEQFF
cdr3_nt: TGCGCCAGCAGCTCGGACAGCAACAATGAGCAGTTCTTC

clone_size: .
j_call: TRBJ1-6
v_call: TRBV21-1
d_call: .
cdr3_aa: CASSKRVSSYNSPLHF
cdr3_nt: TGTGCCAGCAGCAAACGGGTGAGCTCCTATAATTCACCCCTCCACTTT

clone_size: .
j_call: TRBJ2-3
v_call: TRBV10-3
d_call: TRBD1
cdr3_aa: CAIRGAKGQSLSDTQYF
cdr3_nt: TGTGCCATCAGGGGGGCCAAGGGACAGTCCCTTTCGGATACGCAGTATTTT

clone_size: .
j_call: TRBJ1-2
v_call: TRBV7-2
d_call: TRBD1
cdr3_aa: CASSPDRDPGYGYTF
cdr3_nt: TGTGCCAGCAGCCCCGACAGGGACCCGGGGTATGGCTACACCTTC

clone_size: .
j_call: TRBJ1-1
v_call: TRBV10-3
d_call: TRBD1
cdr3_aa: CAIRQDRAKEF
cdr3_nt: TGTGCCATCAGACAGGACAGGGCGAAGGAGTTT

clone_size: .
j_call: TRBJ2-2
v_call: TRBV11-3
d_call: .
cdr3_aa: CASSLSGSPNTGELFF
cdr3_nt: TGTGCCAGCAGCTTATCAGGGTCCCCGAACACCGGGGAGCTGTTTTTT